The sequence of this T cell receptor beta chain was determined in a study of blood T cell repertoires in COVID-19. As for the study in general: PBMCs, B-cell-depleted T cells, or T cells were the source of the cDNA or gDNA that made up the material.

Cohorts were assigned according to the clinical history that participants reported. From germline, CDR1 is SQVTM and CDR2 ANQGSEA. The CDR3 consists of 13 residues. V lost 7 bases and J lost 8; bases outside the gene matches: 6. Original processing notes: Estimation of nucleated cell counts relied on the amplification of reference gene primers. The data were produced by immunoSEQ multiplex PCR, yet TCRdb's version contains in-frame clones alone and is incomplete. The V and J calls and clone size were taken over from that table, and D and trimming were inferred from the DNA. This table holds 300,000 to 350,000 clones, roughly 89% found once.

The chain recombines TRBV29-1 with TRBJ2-3; 13 bases fit TRBD2. The specimen sequenced was PBMCs or T cells enriched from blood (not recorded which). This sequence was found in a woman under 30 with acute COVID-19. The CDR3 is CSGRTSGRVTQYF. The CDR3 DNA reads as TGCAGCGGGAGGACTAGCGGGAGAGTTACGCAGTATTTT.